Following are 26 T cell receptor beta chains from one sample sequenced in a study of cytomegalovirus exposure and HLA in healthy donors. Amplification used 60 Vbeta primers and 13 Jbeta primers. Only in-frame clones appear in the TCRdb table, and some are missing; sequencing was by immunoSEQ multiplex PCR. In total, the table holds about 72,000 clones. The sequenced sample consisted of PBMCs. Receptors were obtained from a man aged 35-49 years in good health and CMV-seronegative.

The chain joins TRBV7-9 to TRBJ2-5; 7 bases line up with TRBD1. The length of the CDR3 is 15 residues. Germline-derived CDR1 and CDR2 are SEHNR and FQNEAQ (reference sequence). The V and J ends lost 3 bases and 0 bases, in that order; junction bases with no gene match: 4. The CDR3 loop is CASSFGTVNQETQYF. CDR3 nucleotide sequence: TGTGCCAGCAGCTTCGGGACAGTCAACCAAGAGACCCAGTACTTC.

V usage is TRBV7-2 and J usage is TRBJ2-2; a possible D gene is TRBD1 (5 bases). V lost 6 bases and J 0 bases, leaving 8 bases between the germline ends. The CDR3 runs 14 residues. The germline V gene encodes CDR1 SGHTA and CDR2 FQGNSA. The CDR3 here is CASRGPPNTGELFF. DNA for the CDR3: TGTGCCAGCAGGGGGCCCCCGAACACCGGGGAGCTGTTTTTT. The complete variable domain, with remaining parts taken from reference TRBV7-2 and TRBJ2-2, reads GAGVSQSPSNKVTEKGKDVELRCDPISGHTALYWYRQSLGQGLEFLIYFQGNSAPDKSGLPSDRFSAERTGGSVSTLTIQRTQQEDSAVYLCASRGPPNTGELFFGEGSRLTVL.

V usage is TRBV19 and J usage is TRBJ2-3, with 7 positions matching TRBD2. V shed 6 bases, J shed 2 bases, and the junction held 8 bases outside the gene matches. Germline assignment: CDR1 LNHDA and CDR2 SQIVND (reference sequence). The length of the CDR3 is 15 residues. The CDR3 sequence is CASSLRAGSTDTQYF. The CDR3 nucleotides read TGTGCCAGTAGCCTTAGAGCGGGGTCCACAGATACGCAGTATTTT.

The chain carries TRBV2 and TRBJ1-3; D might be TRBD1 (6 bases). V lost 4 bases and J 8 bases, leaving 12 bases between the germline ends. CDR3 length: 13 residues. CDR1 SNHLY and CDR2 FYNNEI come from the germline V gene. The CDR3 nucleotides are TGTGCCAGCAGTGTGGACAGTGGGGACACCATATATTTT. Protein: CASSVDSGDTIYF.

The genes are TRBV5-1 and TRBJ2-7; 7 bases fit TRBD1. The CDR3 totals 15 residues. The trim removed 3 bases at V and 0 bases at J, leaving 6 bases unmatched. From germline, CDR1 is SGHRS and CDR2 YFSETQ. The CDR3 DNA sequence: TGCGCCAGCAGCTCACTAGGGGGCAGCTCCTACGAGCAGTACTTC. Amino acids: CASSSLGGSSYEQYF.

The rearrangement uses TRBV6-5 and TRBJ2-7; TRBD2 might be the D (5 bases). The V end was cut by 4 bases, the J end by 6 bases, with 7 bases between. Germline V gives CDR1 MNHEY, CDR2 SVGAGI. There are 11 residues in the CDR3. Here the CDR3 reads CASSSRGEQYF. DNA of the CDR3: TGTGCCAGCAGTTCCCGGGGCGAGCAGTACTTC.

The chain employs TRBV11-2 and TRBJ1-2, with 7 bases lining up with TRBD1. V lost 6 bases to trimming and J lost 4 bases; unmatched junction nucleotides: 5. Germline V CDR1 and CDR2: SGHAT, FQNNGV. The CDR3 runs to 13 residues. CDR3 region: CASSLTGAYGYTF. The CDR3 DNA reads TGTGCCAGCAGTTTAACAGGGGCCTATGGCTACACCTTC.

The J gene is TRBJ1-2, the V gene TRBV6-1; D might be TRBD1 (6 bases). Per the germline V gene, CDR1 is MNHNS and CDR2 is SASEGT. The CDR3 runs 12 residues. Trimming cost V 7 bases and J 8 bases, with 14 bases left between them. The CDR3 loop is CASNGQTMGYTF. The CDR3 DNA is TGTGCCAGCAATGGACAGACTATGGGCTACACCTTC.

V is TRBV15 and J is TRBJ2-7; TRBD2 matches 9 bases. This CDR3 comprises 16 residues. With 0 bases clipped from V and 3 bases from J, the junction kept 6 bases outside the gene matches. Germline V gene data show CDR1 as LNHNV and CDR2 as YYDKDF (reference sequence). The CDR3 nucleotides read TGTGCCACCAGCAGAGACTTAGCGGGGGCCCACTACGAGCAGTACTTC. It specifies CATSRDLAGAHYEQYF.

V and J are TRBV10-2 and TRBJ1-5; 9 nucleotides align to TRBD1. The CDR3 runs 18 residues. V trimming: 5 bases; J trimming: 11 bases; junction bases outside the gene matches: 22. Germline V gene lookup returns CDR1 WSHSY and CDR2 SAAADI. Here the CDR3 DNA reads TGCGCCAGCAGTAGGGACAGGGAACAACGTGGGGTATTCAAGTCCCAGCATTTT. Protein: CASSRDREQRGVFKSQHF.

J is TRBJ2-7 and V is TRBV30, with D tentatively TRBD1 (5 bases). V was shortened by 1 base and J by 2 bases, with 12 bases between the two germline ends. Germline loops: CDR1 GTSNPN, CDR2 SVGIG (reference sequence). CDR3 size: 14 residues. For the CDR3, the DNA is TGTGCCTGGAGTGGCAGAAGGGGCGCCTACGAGCAGTACTTC. Its translation: CAWSGRRGAYEQYF.

The genes are TRBV19 and TRBJ2-3; D unresolved. The V gene lost 4 bases and the J gene lost 3 bases, with 8 bases spanning the gap. This CDR3 comprises 13 residues. Germline CDR1 reads LNHDA; CDR2 reads SQIVND (reference sequence). The CDR3 nucleotides are TGTGCCAGTAGTAGATACGGGACAGATACGCAGTATTTT. Translation gives CASSRYGTDTQYF.

The chain is built from TRBV28 and TRBJ1-5; a possible D gene is TRBD1 (6 bases). The V gene's germline CDR1 is MDHEN and CDR2 SYDVKM. V was cut by 5 bases and J by 9 bases, with 20 bases left in between. The CDR3 covers 15 residues. The CDR3 loop is CASSLLRGRESPQHF. CDR3 nucleotide sequence: TGTGCCAGCAGTCTTCTCAGGGGAAGAGAGTCGCCCCAGCATTTT.

This rearrangement joins TRBV5-6 to TRBJ2-1, with 8 bases lining up with TRBD1. From germline, CDR1 is SGHDT and CDR2 YYEEEE. The CDR3 consists of 16 residues. Trimming cost V 0 bases and J 1 base; bases outside gene matches: 3. The chain's CDR3 is CASSLAGGLSYNEQFF. The CDR3 nucleotides are TGTGCCAGCAGCTTGGCAGGGGGCTTGTCCTACAATGAGCAGTTCTTC.

The V call is TRBV18, the J call TRBJ1-3; no firm D call. The CDR3 is 15 residues long. Looked up from germline, CDR1 is KGHSH and CDR2 is LQKENI. V dropped 6 bases and J dropped 0 bases, with 12 bases sitting between them. The CDR3 loop reads CASSPWAASGNTIYF. The CDR3, as DNA: TGTGCCAGCTCTCCGTGGGCAGCCTCTGGAAACACCATATATTTT. Combining the CDR3 with reference TRBV18 and TRBJ1-3 gives the whole variable domain NAGVMQNPRHLVRRRGQEARLRCSPMKGHSHVYWYRQLPEEGLKFMVYLQKENIIDESGMPKERFSAEFPKEGPSILRIQQVVRGDSAAYFCASSPWAASGNTIYFGEGSWLTVV.

The V call is TRBV4-1, the J call TRBJ1-5; a possible D gene is TRBD1 (6 bases). Trimming took off 3 bases at V and 2 bases at J, with 11 bases between the two ends. This CDR3 contains 15 residues. Per germline, CDR1 MGHRA and CDR2 YSYEKL. The CDR3 region is CASSQGAVRNQPQHF. The CDR3 DNA is TGCGCCAGCAGCCAGGGGGCAGTTCGCAATCAGCCCCAGCATTTT.

The chain is built from TRBV27 and TRBJ2-7; 7 bases fit TRBD1. V was pared by 9 bases and J by 5 bases, with 7 bases of the junction left unmatched. Germline V lookup: CDR1 MNHEY, CDR2 SMNVEV (reference sequence). This CDR3 is built from 12 residues. The CDR3 nucleotides are TGTGCCAGTACCAGGGGGACCGACGAGCAGTACTTC. This encodes CASTRGTDEQYF.

The chain carries TRBV28 and TRBJ1-2, with D uncertain. CDR1 is MDHEN, CDR2 SYDVKM, per germline. Trimming pared 8 bases from V and 4 bases from J, leaving 20 bases between. The CDR3 extends over 15 amino acids. CDR3 DNA sequence: TGTGCCAGCCAACCCCGAGGAGGCCGCGCCTATGGCTACACCTTC. It specifies CASQPRGGRAYGYTF.

The gene calls are TRBV10-3 and TRBJ2-5; D uncertain. CDR1 is ENHRY, CDR2 SYGVKD, per germline. V was trimmed by 6 bases and J by 5 bases, leaving 13 bases between them. The CDR3 loop spans 13 amino acids. CDR3 in amino acids: CAISAPGDETQYF. CDR3 DNA: TGTGCCATCAGCGCCCCGGGTGACGAGACCCAGTACTTC.

The V and J genes are TRBV29-1 and TRBJ2-5; D might be TRBD1 (6 bases). The CDR3 is 13 residues long. CDR1 and CDR2 from the germline V gene are SQVTM and ANQGSEA. Trimming pared 4 bases from V and 5 bases from J, leaving 14 bases between. In DNA form, the CDR3 reads TGCAGCGTTGTGGGCAGGGGATTGGAGACCCAGTACTTC. It translates to CSVVGRGLETQYF.

This rearrangement joins TRBV11-3 to TRBJ2-7; 10 bases align to TRBD1. The V gene's germline CDR1 is SGHNT and CDR2 YENEEA. This CDR3 contains 15 residues. Trimming took 1 base from V and 3 from J; bases not matched to a gene: 3. This CDR3 is CASSLGGTGDYEQYF. CDR3 nucleotide sequence: TGTGCCAGCAGCTTAGGGGGGACAGGGGACTACGAGCAGTACTTC.

The chain carries TRBV15 and TRBJ2-5; 7 bases are a match to TRBD2. This CDR3 contains 15 residues. The trim removed 1 base at V and 5 bases at J, leaving 7 bases unmatched. CDR1 and CDR2 from the germline V gene are LNHNV and YYDKDF (reference sequence). The CDR3 DNA follows: TGTGCCACCAGCAGAGGGGGAGGGGCCGGGGAGACCCAGTACTTC. Protein sequence: CATSRGGGAGETQYF.

The chain employs TRBV11-2 and TRBJ1-1; 7 positions agree with TRBD1. Germline assignment: CDR1 SGHAT and CDR2 FQNNGV. The V and J ends lost 5 bases and 6 bases, in that order; junction bases with no gene match: 9. The CDR3 is 14 amino acids. CDR3 coding DNA: TGTGCCAGCAGCCCGCGGACAGGAATTCCTGAAGCTTTCTTT. It codes for CASSPRTGIPEAFF.

J is TRBJ1-5 and V is TRBV6-1, with D possibly matching TRBD1 (6 bases). Germline V lookup: CDR1 MNHNS, CDR2 SASEGT. The CDR3 runs to 15 residues. V was clipped by 3 bases and J by 0 bases, with 9 bases between them. The CDR3 loop is CASSEAGDSNQPQHF. The CDR3 nucleotides read TGTGCCAGCAGTGAGGCAGGGGATAGCAATCAGCCCCAGCATTTT.

This chain links TRBV19 with TRBJ2-3; no firm D call. Between the trimmed V and J ends, which lost 4 bases and 2 bases, there was a span of 13 bases. This CDR3 has 15 residues. The germline V gene has CDR1 LNHDA and CDR2 SQIVND (reference sequence). The CDR3 is CASSKRLPNTDTQYF. The CDR3 DNA is TGTGCCAGTAGTAAGAGACTCCCAAACACAGATACGCAGTATTTT.

The chain joins TRBV2 to TRBJ2-7; a weak D match, TRBD1 (7 bases). The CDR3 is 14 amino acids. V was trimmed by 7 bases and J by 0 bases, leaving 13 bases between them. Germline values: CDR1 SNHLY, CDR2 FYNNEI. For the CDR3, the DNA is TGTGCCAGCATTGCGGGACAGACCTCCTACGAGCAGTACTTC. It translates to CASIAGQTSYEQYF. The variable domain in full, with the rest retrieved from reference TRBV2 and TRBJ2-7, is EPEVTQTPSHQVTQMGQEVILRCVPISNHLYFYWYRQILGQKVEFLVSFYNNEISEKSEIFDDQFSVERPDGSNFTLKIRSTKLEDSAMYFCASIAGQTSYEQYFGPGTRLTVT.